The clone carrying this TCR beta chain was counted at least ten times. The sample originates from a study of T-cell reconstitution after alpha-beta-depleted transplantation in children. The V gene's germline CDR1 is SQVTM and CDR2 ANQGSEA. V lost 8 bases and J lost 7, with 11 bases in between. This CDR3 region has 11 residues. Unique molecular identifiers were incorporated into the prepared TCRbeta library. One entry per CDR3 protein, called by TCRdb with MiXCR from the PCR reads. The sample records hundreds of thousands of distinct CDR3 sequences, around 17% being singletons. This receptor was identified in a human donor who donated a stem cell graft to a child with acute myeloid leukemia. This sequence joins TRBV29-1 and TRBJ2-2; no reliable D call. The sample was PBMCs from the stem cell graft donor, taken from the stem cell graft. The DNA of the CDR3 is TGCAGCACAAGGACGGGCGGGGAGCTGTTTTTT. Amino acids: CSTRTGGELFF.